One sample yielded the 21 T cell receptor beta chains listed below, sequenced in a study of OX40 agonist ivuxolimab in advanced cancers. The data were produced by immunoSEQ multiplex PCR, yet TCRdb's version contains in-frame clones alone and is incomplete. The sample holds 65,000 to 75,000 clones, 85% seen once. Sequences were derived from CD4+ or CD8+ T cells sorted from blood, sampled in a trial of the OX40 agonist ivuxolimab. The receptors originated from an adult with an advanced solid tumor such as melanoma, head and neck, liver or kidney cancer.

The chain recombines TRBV9 with TRBJ2-5, with a tentative D call TRBD1 (6 bases). V was clipped by 4 bases and J by 5 bases, with 21 bases between them. The CDR3 totals 16 residues. Germline V CDR1 and CDR2: SGDLS, YYNGEE. CDR3 in amino acids: CASSPVFSPRGETQYF. The CDR3 coding sequence is TGTGCCAGCAGCCCCGTGTTTTCCCCGAGGGGGGAGACCCAGTACTTC.

The rearrangement links TRBV19 to TRBJ1-1, with 9 bases identical to TRBD1. Trimming took 6 bases from V and 4 from J; bases not matched to a gene: 6. Germline CDR1 reads LNHDA; CDR2 reads SQIVND (reference sequence). This CDR3 has 14 residues. CDR3 DNA: TGTGCCAGTAGCCCGGGACAGGGTAGCACTGAAGCTTTCTTT. This sequence encodes CASSPGQGSTEAFF.

About this clone: Other DNA sequences in the same sample also yield this CDR3. The chain has TRBV30 and TRBJ2-2; D is unresolved. Trimming took off 2 bases at V and 2 bases at J, with 3 bases between the two ends. This CDR3 is 12 amino acids long. The V gene's germline CDR1 is GTSNPN and CDR2 SVGIG (reference sequence). The CDR3 nucleotides read TGTGCCTGGAGTCCTAACACCGGGGAGCTGTTTTTT. Its translation: CAWSPNTGELFF.

The chain couples TRBV29-1 to TRBJ1-2; TRBD1 might be the D (6 bases). The CDR3 is 12 residues long. The germline V gene encodes CDR1 SQVTM and CDR2 ANQGSEA. Trimming took off 3 bases at V and 6 bases at J, with 11 bases between the two ends. CDR3: CSVDETGNGYTF. DNA of the CDR3: TGCAGCGTTGACGAAACAGGGAATGGCTACACCTTC. Based on the CDR3 plus reference TRBV29-1 and TRBJ1-2, the full variable domain is SAVISQKPSRDICQRGTSLTIQCQVDSQVTMMFWYRQQPGQSLTLIATANQGSEATYESGFVIDKFPISRPNLTFSTLTVSNMSPEDSSIYLCSVDETGNGYTFGSGTRLTVV.

This clone was seen a handful of times. The chain recombines TRBV5-4 with TRBJ1-1, with no clear D. Germline CDR1 reads SGHNT; CDR2 reads YYREEE (reference sequence). Trimming took 2 bases from V and 1 from J, leaving 3 bases between them. This CDR3 is built from 12 residues. CDR3 protein: CASSLPNTEAFF. In DNA form, the CDR3 reads TGTGCCAGCAGCTTACCGAACACTGAAGCTTTCTTT.

The rearrangement uses TRBV7-6 and TRBJ2-7, with 8 bases matching TRBD1. This CDR3 contains 14 residues. CDR1 and CDR2 (germline): SGHVS, FNYEAQ. V lost 4 bases, J lost 2 bases, and 4 bases stayed unmatched. The CDR3 nucleotides are TGTGCCAGCAGCTCGACAGGGGACCCCTACGAGCAGTACTTC. Its translation is CASSSTGDPYEQYF.

J is TRBJ2-7 and V is TRBV5-4; a possible D gene is TRBD1 (6 bases). CDR1 and CDR2 from the germline V gene are SGHNT and YYREEE (reference sequence). The V gene lost 3 bases and the J gene lost 3 bases, with 7 bases spanning the gap. This CDR3 region has 12 residues. CDR3: CASSWDNYEQYF. CDR3 DNA: TGTGCCAGCAGCTGGGACAACTACGAGCAGTACTTC.

The V call is TRBV12-2, the J call TRBJ1-2. TRBV12-2 is noted as a pseudogene. The CDR3 is 16 residues long. CDR3 region: CASRSHRESGDYGYTF. The CDR3 nucleotides are TGTGCAAGTCGCTCCCACCGGGAGTCCGGGGACTATGGCTACACCTTC.

The genes are TRBV7-6 and TRBJ1-5; maybe TRBD1 (5 bases). Germline V gene sequence: CDR1 SGHVS, CDR2 FNYEAQ. Trimming took off 1 base at V and 9 bases at J, with 13 bases between the two ends. The CDR3 is 14 residues long. The CDR3 DNA sequence: TGTGCCAGCAGCTTAGATGCGCGGGGGGGGCCCCAGCATTTT. It translates to CASSLDARGGPQHF.

The chain recombines TRBV19 with TRBJ1-1; TRBD1 is a possible D gene (5 bases). Trimming took 3 bases from V and 8 from J, leaving 16 bases between them. Germline V CDR1 and CDR2: LNHDA, SQIVND (reference sequence). This CDR3 contains 14 residues. The CDR3 DNA follows: TGTGCCAGTAGTATTGGGGGTGGGAGTGGAGAAGCTTTCTTT. As protein: CASSIGGGSGEAFF.

V gene TRBV19 combines with J gene TRBJ1-1; 9 bases map to TRBD1. The germline V gene encodes CDR1 LNHDA and CDR2 SQIVND (reference sequence). This CDR3 is 16 amino acids long. V shed 6 bases, J shed 6 bases, and the junction held 14 bases outside the gene matches. The CDR3 here is CASSTSSDRGRAEAFF. The CDR3 coding sequence is TGTGCCAGTAGCACTTCATCGGACAGGGGAAGGGCTGAAGCTTTCTTT.

The V gene is TRBV18, the J gene TRBJ1-5; a weak D match, TRBD1 (5 bases). This CDR3 has 18 amino acids. Germline V gene sequence: CDR1 KGHSH, CDR2 LQKENI. Deletions cut 6 bases from V and 0 bases from J, with 21 bases between. The CDR3, as DNA: TGTGCCAGCTCGCCGGGACCCTCTCTGTCGAATAGCAATCAGCCCCAGCATTTT. Translated, it gives CASSPGPSLSNSNQPQHF.

The V call is TRBV9, the J call TRBJ1-2; a weak D match, TRBD1 (6 bases). Per the germline V gene, CDR1 is SGDLS and CDR2 is YYNGEE. This CDR3 is 13 amino acids long. Trimming took off 0 bases at V and 4 bases at J, with 7 bases between the two ends. This CDR3 is CASSVGGGYGYTF. CDR3 nucleotides: TGTGCCAGCAGCGTAGGAGGGGGCTATGGCTACACCTTC.

This chain links TRBV11-3 with TRBJ1-2; D perhaps matches TRBD1 (5 bases). The ends were cut back, 4 bases at V and 2 bases at J, with 11 bases in the middle. This CDR3 region has 14 residues. Per the germline V gene, CDR1 is SGHNT and CDR2 is YENEEA. CDR3: CASSSGTFNYGYTF. CDR3 bases: TGTGCCAGCAGCTCGGGGACGTTCAACTATGGCTACACCTTC.

This chain links TRBV5-1 with TRBJ2-3; 11 bases match TRBD2. Germline V CDR1 and CDR2: SGHRS, YFSETQ. This CDR3 region has 16 residues. Trimming cost V 4 bases and J 2 bases; bases outside gene matches: 6. DNA of the CDR3: TGCGCCAGCAGCCGGGGACTAGCGGTTTACACAGATACGCAGTATTTT. Amino acid sequence: CASSRGLAVYTDTQYF.

The V call is TRBV7-7, the J call TRBJ1-3; weak D call: TRBD1 (5 bases). CDR3 length: 14 amino acids. CDR1 is SSHAT and CDR2 is FNYEAQ in the germline V gene (reference sequence). The V and J ends lost 5 bases and 0 bases respectively, with 8 bases between them. Here the CDR3 DNA reads TGTGCCAGCAGCCCCGGGGGCTCTGGAAACACCATATATTTT. Translated, it gives CASSPGGSGNTIYF.

The chain couples TRBV28 to TRBJ1-1; the D gene is possibly TRBD1 (5 bases). Trimming pared 6 bases from V and 3 bases from J, leaving 20 bases between. The germline gives CDR1 MDHEN, CDR2 SYDVKM. CDR3 size: 16 residues. The CDR3: CASSPYGGLGYTEAFF. The CDR3 DNA reads TGTGCCAGCAGCCCTTACGGGGGACTAGGGTACACTGAAGCTTTCTTT.

The CDR3 DNA sequence: TGTGCCAGCAGCTTGGGACTGTCGGGGTGGGCAGATACGCAGTATTTT. This gives the protein CASSLGLSGWADTQYF. The chain is built from TRBV7-2 and TRBJ2-3; possibly TRBD2 for D (6 bases). This CDR3 spans 16 amino acids. CDR1 is SGHTA and CDR2 is FQGNSA in the germline V gene. With 3 bases removed from V and 4 bases from J, the gap between germline ends came to 17 bases.

The chain employs TRBV5-8 and TRBJ2-2; 7 nucleotides line up with TRBD1. The germline V gene encodes CDR1 SGHTS and CDR2 YDEGEE. J was trimmed by 4 bases and V by 4 bases; bases with no gene match: 7. The CDR3 is 15 residues long. CDR3 region: CASSPGTAITGELFF. Written as DNA, the CDR3 is TGTGCCAGCAGCCCCGGGACAGCGATCACCGGGGAGCTGTTTTTT.

The chain uses TRBV4-2 and TRBJ2-5, with 9 bases lining up with TRBD2. The V gene's germline CDR1 is LGHNA and CDR2 YNFKEQ. J gave up 4 bases and V 1 base, and 4 bases lay outside the gene matches. The CDR3 is made up of 15 amino acids. CDR3 sequence (DNA): TGTGCCAGCAGCCAAGGGGCGGGGGGGCCAGAGACCCAGTACTTC. Encoded protein: CASSQGAGGPETQYF.

This rearrangement joins TRBV5-4 to TRBJ1-1, with D unresolved. The CDR3 runs to 14 residues. Trimming removed 3 bases from V and 10 bases from J, with 19 bases in between. Germline CDR1 is SGHNT and CDR2 is YYREEE (reference sequence). This CDR3 is CASSSPGGPERAFF. DNA for the CDR3: TGTGCCAGCAGCTCCCCCGGCGGCCCGGAGAGAGCTTTCTTT.